The present entry profiles one TCR beta chain with its context. Its target is unknown. This specimen belongs to a study of blood T cells in healthy people across ages. Notes on the study in general: Any changes in expanded clonotypes were possibly confounded, as donor CMV status remained unknown.

Each donor was a healthy Caucasian individual from Russia, aged about 6 to 95. A sample-barcoded 5' primer and a J-beta primer mix were used in a second PCR of roughly 7 to 11 cycles. Each CDR3 protein gets one entry after TCRdb re-called the 5' RACE reads with MiXCR. In the table there are 1,800,000 or so distinct CDR3 sequences, roughly two fifths of which are singletons. The V and J ends lost 7 bases and 4 bases respectively, with 16 bases between them. The CDR3 is 15 residues long. Germline loops: CDR1 SEHNR, CDR2 FQNEAQ (reference sequence). The sample taken for sequencing was blood. V gene TRBV7-9 combines with J gene TRBJ2-2; D perhaps matches TRBD2 (5 bases). The origin of this receptor is a human donor in good health. The CDR3 region has the DNA TGTGCCAGCACCGTGACGGGGATCGGCACCGGGGAGCTGTTTTTT. This sequence encodes CASTVTGIGTGELFF.